A selection of T cell receptor beta chains follows, all from one sample in a study of beta chain features in type 1 diabetes. This table comes from immunoSEQ multiplex PCR, and its TCRdb copy is limited to in-frame clones, with some not included. The table lists 970,000 or so clones, 15% to 20% of them singletons. Source material: naive CD4+ T cells from blood. All receptors derive from a woman aged 18-29 years in good health. Both conserved end residues are part of each CDR3. Each record gives: J gene, clone size, V gene, D gene, CDR3 DNA, CDR3 protein. A D gene is named only where the DNA matches it firmly. Clone size is not always given. Where it is, it says once, few, many or a class for expanded clones.

TRBJ1-5	-	TRBV2	-	TGTGCCAGCAGGGACGCCCATCAGCCCCAGCATTTT	CASRDAHQPQHF
TRBJ2-2	few	TRBV6-6	-	TGTGCCAGCAGAACTACAGGGTACTCGAACACCGGGGAGCTGTTTTTT	CASRTTGYSNTGELFF
TRBJ2-4	few	TRBV5-5	-	TGTGCCAGCAGCTTTACTAGTGGAAACATTCAGTACTTC	CASSFTSGNIQYF
TRBJ2-1	-	TRBV28	-	TGTGCCAGCGGGGTAATAGGAGTGTCAGGGTACAATGAGCAGTTCTTC	CASGVIGVSGYNEQFF
TRBJ2-3	-	TRBV25-1	-	TGTGCCAGCACCCCGGGACTTACCACAGATACGCAGTATTTT	CASTPGLTTDTQYF
TRBJ1-1	few	TRBV18	-	TGTGCCAGCTCACCAGCCGGCGGAATATTAGTGAACACTGAAGCTTTCTTT	CASSPAGGILVNTEAFF
TRBJ2-1	-	TRBV28	TRBD2	TGTGCCAGCAGTTTATCCCTAGCGGGAGGGCATGAGCAGTTCTTC	CASSLSLAGGHEQFF
TRBJ2-5	-	TRBV28	-	TGTGCCAGCAGTCTCAGTGGGACCGCCACTCAAGAGACCCAGTACTTC	CASSLSGTATQETQYF
TRBJ2-3	-	TRBV18	-	TGTGCCAGCTCACTTGTTCAACCGACTAGTATCACAGATACGCAGTATTTT	CASSLVQPTSITDTQYF
TRBJ2-5	few	TRBV2	TRBD2	TGTGCCAACCGGGGACTAGCGGGAGCAGAGACCCAGTACTTC	CANRGLAGAETQYF
TRBJ2-3	-	TRBV7-9	TRBD2	TGTGCCAGCAGCTTTTTCCGGACTAGCGGGCACACAGATACGCAGTATTTT	CASSFFRTSGHTDTQYF
TRBJ2-7	-	TRBV5-1	-	TGCGCCAGCAGCTCGACATTAGGAGGGCGAGAGCAGTACTTC	CASSSTLGGREQYF
TRBJ2-3	few	TRBV27	TRBD2	TGTGCCAGCAGTTTAGTGGGCGGGAGTAGAATTAAGGGAGATACGCAGTATTTT	CASSLVGGSRIKGDTQYF
TRBJ2-5	few	TRBV4-1	-	TGCGCCAGCAGCCAATGGAGTCAGGGACGGAAAGAGACCCAGTACTTC	CASSQWSQGRKETQYF
TRBJ2-7	-	TRBV4-3	TRBD1	TGCGCCAGCAGCCACCAGGGGGCTGGCGAGCAGTACTTC	CASSHQGAGEQYF
TRBJ2-7	few	TRBV6-5	TRBD1	TGTGCCAGCAGTTTGGGACAGGAGCAGTACTTC	CASSLGQEQYF
TRBJ2-3	-	TRBV4-1	-	TGCGCCAGCAGCCATCGTCTCAGGGGCGCAAGAACAGATACGCAGTATTTT	CASSHRLRGARTDTQYF
TRBJ2-3	-	TRBV27	TRBD2	TGTGCCAGCAGTATACGAGGACTAGTCGGCACAGATACGCAGTATTTT	CASSIRGLVGTDTQYF
TRBJ2-1	-	TRBV18	TRBD2	TGTGCCAGCTCAGGACTAGGGATGACCTACAATGAGCAGTTCTTC	CASSGLGMTYNEQFF
TRBJ1-1	-	TRBV5-1	-	TGCGCCAGCAGCATACAGGGAACTGGGACGAACACTGAAGCTTTCTTT	CASSIQGTGTNTEAFF
TRBJ2-2	few	TRBV6-6	-	TGTGCCAGCAGACTCACTAGTTCACGGTTCACCGGGGAGCTGTTTTTT	CASRLTSSRFTGELFF
TRBJ2-3	-	TRBV7-2	-	TGTGCCAGCAGCTCACAGGCATCTAGCACAGATACGCAGTATTTT	CASSSQASSTDTQYF
TRBJ2-5	-	TRBV6-5	TRBD1	TGTGCCAGCAGTACTCGGGACAGGCAAGAGACCCAGTACTTC	CASSTRDRQETQYF
TRBJ2-1	-	TRBV5-1	-	TGCGCCAGCAGCGGAAGTAAAGGCCGAAACAATGAGCAGTTCTTC	CASSGSKGRNNEQFF
TRBJ2-7	-	TRBV27	TRBD2	TGTGCCAGCAGCCCAGCGGGAACTATTGGGCAGTACTTC	CASSPAGTIGQYF
TRBJ2-7	-	TRBV2	-	TGTGCCAGCAGTCTCCAGGGCTACGAGCAGTACTTC	CASSLQGYEQYF
TRBJ1-5	few	TRBV19	-	TGTGCCAGTAGTACCCGTGGCGCTCGGCCCCAGCATTTT	CASSTRGARPQHF
TRBJ1-1	-	TRBV9	-	TGTGCCAGCAGCGTGCGGGCTGATCTGAACACTGAAGCTTTCTTT	CASSVRADLNTEAFF
TRBJ1-2	few	TRBV19	-	TGTGCCAGTAGTTTAACCGGTGCTAACTATGGCTACACCTTC	CASSLTGANYGYTF
TRBJ2-5	-	TRBV5-1	-	TGCGCCAGCAGCTCAGGCCAAGAGACCCAGTACTTC	CASSSGQETQYF
TRBJ2-7	-	TRBV2	TRBD2	TGTGCCAGCAGCGCGGGACTACGTTACGAGCAGTACTTC	CASSAGLRYEQYF